The present TCR beta chain was sequenced within a study of regulatory T cells in long-lasting Graves disease. General study findings and limits: Persistent Graves' patients showed a TCR diversity that was lower than that of newly diagnosed ones.

There are many counts of this clonotype. Antigen specificity is unknown. Time point noted: newly diagnosed GD, antithyroid drugs for less than 3 months. The authors made the TCR library using RNA they extracted from PBMCs. According to the study, TCR beta libraries were built with iRepertoire HTBI primers and CDR3-region Arm-PCR. TCRdb redid the calling of the multiplex PCR reads with MiXCR, one entry per CDR3 protein. Among approximately 400,000 distinct CDR3 sequences listed, 14% to 15% were seen once. These data were likewise used in another study, on T cells in Graves' hyperthyroidism and ophthalmopathy. As that report states: Stability of Graves' hyperthyroidism was defined as absent ophthalmopathy progression within 18 months. From stable hyperthyroidism, ophthalmopathy was separated by a 13 V-J model.

This receptor was identified in a woman in her thirties or forties with Graves disease. This specimen was peripheral blood mononuclear cells (PBMCs), taken at new diagnosis, from a patient treated with antithyroid drugs.

The CDR3 is CASSSFPADTQYF. As DNA, the CDR3 is TGTGCCAGCAGCTCCTTCCCTGCAGATACGCAGTATTTT. This chain connects TRBV7-2 to TRBJ2-3; D uncertain. This CDR3 region has 13 residues. With 4 bases removed from V and 4 bases from J, the gap between germline ends came to 9 bases. Per germline, CDR1 SGHTA and CDR2 FQGNSA.